Here is one TCR beta chain with its context. The antigen remains unidentified. At one end, the junction sequence differs from germline, possibly due to a read error. CDR3 size: 13 residues. The sample is drawn from a study of post-analysis software for immune sequencing data. Unique molecular identifiers were present in the TCR beta cDNA libraries. From 1 to 10 million T cells, roughly 0.5 million cDNA molecules were obtained. TCRdb reprocessed the PCR reads with MiXCR, giving one entry per CDR3 protein. The profile shows 820,000 or so distinct CDR3 sequences, around 53% of them singletons. General study results and limits: Samples sharing a preparation batch grouped tightly together when assessed by F measure. Five TRBV segments (TRBV5-6, TRBV5-1 and TRBV20-1 among them) occurred more frequently in patients than in controls.

The sequence was collected from a girl under 18 with multiple sclerosis. The chain couples TRBV12-3 or TRBV12-4 to TRBJ1-2; 7 bases line up with TRBD1. The sequenced sample consisted of blood. The CDR3 coding sequence is TGTACCAGCAGCCGACAGGGAAGCGATGGCTACACCTTC. Residues: CTSSRQGSDGYTF.